This T cell receptor (beta chain) was recorded in a study of control samples from healthy donors and cancer patients. Sequencing used immunoSEQ multiplex PCR; TCRdb keeps in-frame clones, though not all of them. Of about 120,000 clones in the sample, roughly 90% are singletons; the top ten hold about 40%. CDR1 and CDR2 (germline): MNHEY, SVGEGT. Trimming left V 2 bases short and J 1 base short, with 11 bases between. This CDR3 is built from 15 residues. The sequenced material came from blood. The receptor was derived from a middle-aged man in good health. This chain joins TRBV6-2 or TRBV6-3 and TRBJ2-5; D may correspond to TRBD1 or TRBD2 (5 bases each). CDR3 region: CASSYTGRSQETQYF. The CDR3 DNA follows: TGTGCCAGCAGTTACACGGGGCGCTCCCAAGAGACCCAGTACTTC.